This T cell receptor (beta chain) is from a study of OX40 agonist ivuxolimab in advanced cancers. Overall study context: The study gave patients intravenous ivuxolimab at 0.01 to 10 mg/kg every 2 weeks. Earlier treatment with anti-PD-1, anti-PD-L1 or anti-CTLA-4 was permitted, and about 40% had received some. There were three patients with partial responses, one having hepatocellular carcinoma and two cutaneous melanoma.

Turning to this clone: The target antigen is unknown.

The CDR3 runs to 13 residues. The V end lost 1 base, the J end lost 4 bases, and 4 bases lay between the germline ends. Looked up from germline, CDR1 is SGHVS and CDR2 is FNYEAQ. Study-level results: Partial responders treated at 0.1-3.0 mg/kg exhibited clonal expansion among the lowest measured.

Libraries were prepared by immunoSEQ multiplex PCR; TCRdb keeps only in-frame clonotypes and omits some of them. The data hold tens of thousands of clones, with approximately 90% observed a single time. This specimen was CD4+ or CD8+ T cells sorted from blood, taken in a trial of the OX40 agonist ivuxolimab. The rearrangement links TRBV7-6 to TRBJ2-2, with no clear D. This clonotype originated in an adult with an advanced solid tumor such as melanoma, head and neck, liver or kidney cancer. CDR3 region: CASSLDTTGELFF. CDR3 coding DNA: TGTGCCAGCAGCTTAGACACCACCGGGGAGCTGTTTTTT.